This is a list of T cell receptor beta chains from one sample in a study of cytomegalovirus exposure and HLA in healthy donors. Method: immunoSEQ multiplex PCR; TCRdb's copy keeps in-frame clones and lacks some. Here the sample spans under 200,000 clones, around 80% being singletons. Sequencing was performed on PBMCs. These receptors came from a man aged 30 to 45 in good health and CMV-seronegative. The CDR3 runs from the conserved cysteine through the conserved F or W. The D gene is left open where the match is weak. Clone size, where shown, is once, few, many, or a class for clones that have expanded.

TRBV2	-	few	TRBJ1-2	CASSVSGAASGYTF	TGTGCCAGCAGCGTATCAGGGGCCGCTTCTGGCTACACCTTC
TRBV7-9	-	-	TRBJ1-4	CASSVATTNEKLFF	TGTGCCAGCAGTGTGGCCACAACTAATGAAAAACTGTTTTTT
TRBV5-1	-	-	TRBJ2-2	CASSLDSYTGELFF	TGCGCCAGCAGCCTGGACAGCTACACCGGGGAGCTGTTTTTT
TRBV7-9	-	few	TRBJ1-1	CASSPVAAFF	TGTGCCAGCAGCCCAGTGGCAGCTTTCTTT
TRBV5-1	TRBD1	-	TRBJ2-2	CASSPDRGTGELFF	TGCGCCAGCAGCCCGGACAGGGGCACCGGGGAGCTGTTTTTT
TRBV9	-	-	TRBJ1-5	CASSADDSPNQPQHF	TGTGCCAGCAGCGCCGACGACAGTCCCAATCAGCCCCAGCATTTT
TRBV15	-	-	TRBJ2-3	CATSRGGVGSSSTQYF	TGTGCCACCAGCAGAGGGGGAGTGGGTAGCTCGAGTACGCAGTATTTT
TRBV7-2	-	-	TRBJ1-2	CASSPPRADYGYTF	TGTGCCAGCAGCCCTCCCAGGGCGGACTATGGCTACACCTTC
TRBV13	-	-	TRBJ2-1	CASSSRLGLAPYNEQFF	TGTGCCAGCAGCTCCAGACTCGGGCTAGCGCCCTACAATGAGCAGTTCTTC
TRBV15	TRBD1	-	TRBJ2-1	CATSGLYQLDRGILDEQFF	TGTGCCACCAGCGGGCTATACCAATTGGACAGGGGAATTTTGGATGAGCAGTTCTTC
TRBV6-5	-	few	TRBJ1-1	CASSYSNRRGTEAFF	TGTGCCAGCAGTTACTCAAACAGGAGGGGAACTGAAGCTTTCTTT
TRBV19	-	-	TRBJ2-2	CASQLTGELFF	TGTGCCAGCCAACTAACCGGGGAGCTGTTTTTT
TRBV19	-	-	TRBJ2-7	CASSIGRGSSYEQYF	TGTGCCAGTAGTATCGGAAGGGGGAGCTCCTACGAGCAGTACTTC
TRBV30	TRBD1	-	TRBJ2-7	CAWNPGQTYEQYF	TGTGCCTGGAATCCGGGACAGACCTACGAGCAGTACTTC
TRBV19	-	-	TRBJ2-7	CASSTTTAIYEQYF	TGTGCCAGTAGTACCACGACAGCTATCTACGAGCAGTACTTC
TRBV7-9	TRBD2	few	TRBJ2-1	CASYKGLGSVNEQFF	TGTGCCAGCTATAAGGGACTAGGTTCGGTAAATGAGCAGTTCTTC
TRBV7-9	TRBD1	-	TRBJ2-7	CASSEGQGNRNEQYF	TGTGCCAGCAGCGAGGGACAGGGTAATAGAAACGAGCAGTACTTC
TRBV19	TRBD2	-	TRBJ2-1	CASSIGLAGAMFNEQFF	TGTGCCAGTAGTATTGGACTAGCGGGAGCTATGTTTAATGAGCAGTTCTTC
TRBV7-3	-	few	TRBJ2-3	CASSLDMSRSDTQYF	TGTGCCAGCAGCTTGGACATGTCAAGGTCAGATACGCAGTATTTT
TRBV7-2	-	-	TRBJ2-7	CASSLSRGSYEQYF	TGTGCCAGCAGCTTAAGCAGAGGATCCTACGAGCAGTACTTC
TRBV5-6	TRBD2	once	TRBJ2-4	CASSMTGGGSTKNIQYF	TGTGCCAGCAGCATGACTGGGGGGGGATCTACCAAAAACATTCAGTACTTC
TRBV7-9	TRBD1	-	TRBJ1-5	CASSLALQGYSNQPQHF	TGTGCCAGCAGCTTAGCCCTACAGGGGTATAGCAATCAGCCCCAGCATTTT
TRBV25-1	TRBD1	-	TRBJ2-7	CASGQPSTGGGEQYF	TGTGCCAGCGGGCAACCGTCGACAGGGGGGGGCGAGCAGTACTTC
TRBV14	-	-	TRBJ2-7	CASSQADYGQYF	TGTGCCAGCAGCCAAGCTGACTACGGGCAGTACTTC
TRBV5-4	TRBD2	-	TRBJ2-1	CASSQVRREGNEQFF	TGTGCCAGCAGCCAAGTCAGGCGGGAGGGGAATGAGCAGTTCTTC
TRBV6-6	-	few	TRBJ1-1	CASTYGGENTEAFF	TGTGCCAGCACCTACGGAGGAGAGAACACTGAAGCTTTCTTT
TRBV13	TRBD2	-	TRBJ2-3	CASSPSGTRVPDTQYF	TGTGCCAGCAGCCCCTCCGGGACTAGAGTCCCAGATACGCAGTATTTT
TRBV28	TRBD2	-	TRBJ2-7	CASSPTLAGAWFDEQYF	TGTGCCAGCAGTCCCACCCTAGCGGGAGCTTGGTTCGACGAGCAGTACTTC
TRBV28	-	-	TRBJ2-7	CASSSSGTGMVYEQYF	-
TRBV7-2	TRBD1	few	TRBJ1-2	CASSLRTGIPDDGGYTF	TGTGCCAGCAGCCTCAGGACAGGGATTCCCGACGACGGTGGCTACACCTTC
TRBV4-1	-	once	TRBJ2-7	CASSHIGVSYEQYF	TGCGCCAGCAGCCATATAGGGGTGTCCTACGAGCAGTACTTC
TRBV5-4	-	once	TRBJ2-1	CASSLAGSPTKYNEQFF	TGTGCCAGCAGCTTGGCCGGGAGTCCCACAAAATACAATGAGCAGTTCTTC
TRBV6-1	TRBD2	-	TRBJ2-1	CASTRLAVDEQFF	TGTGCCAGCACCCGACTAGCCGTTGATGAGCAGTTCTTC
TRBV11-3	TRBD1	-	TRBJ2-3	CASSHPGQDTDTQYF	TGTGCCAGCAGCCACCCGGGACAGGACACAGATACGCAGTATTTT
TRBV25-1	-	few	TRBJ2-7	CASSPGTYEQYF	TGTGCCAGCAGTCCCGGTACCTACGAGCAGTACTTC
TRBV5-8	TRBD1	-	TRBJ1-5	CASSLATGTGFQPQHF	TGTGCCAGCAGCTTGGCGACCGGGACAGGGTTTCAGCCCCAGCATTTT
TRBV4-1	TRBD2	-	TRBJ2-7	CASSHPAGGRYEQYF	TGCGCCAGCAGCCATCCCGCGGGGGGGCGCTACGAGCAGTACTTC
TRBV5-1	-	-	TRBJ1-1	CASSVGGKGNTEAFF	TGCGCCAGCAGCGTAGGAGGCAAGGGGAACACTGAAGCTTTCTTT
TRBV7-3	-	-	TRBJ2-3	CASSLSEAGLDTQYF	TGTGCCAGCAGCTTAAGCGAAGCAGGGTTAGATACGCAGTATTTT
TRBV5-6	TRBD2	-	TRBJ2-7	CTSSLGGRDDEQYF	TGTACCAGCAGCTTAGGCGGGAGAGACGACGAGCAGTACTTC
TRBV13	TRBD1	-	TRBJ2-7	CASSLGGTGVAYEQYF	TGTGCCAGCAGCTTAGGGGGGACAGGTGTGGCCTACGAGCAGTACTTC
TRBV10-2	-	-	TRBJ2-7	CASRDGGTVSYEQYF	TGCGCCAGCAGGGACGGAGGGACAGTCTCCTACGAGCAGTACTTC
TRBV4-1	TRBD2	-	TRBJ2-3	CASSYGTSGRAGTDTQYF	TGCGCCAGCAGCTACGGGACTAGCGGGAGGGCGGGCACAGATACGCAGTATTTT
TRBV25-1	TRBD1	-	TRBJ1-4	CASSEYPLTGLGEKLFF	TGTGCCAGCAGTGAATATCCGTTGACAGGGTTGGGCGAAAAACTGTTTTTT
TRBV6-8	TRBD2	-	TRBJ2-3	CASSYHGLAGTDTQYF	TGTGCCAGCAGTTATCACGGACTAGCGGGAACAGATACGCAGTATTTT
TRBV6-5	-	-	TRBJ1-1	CASSYSRHEAFF	TGTGCCAGCAGTTACTCCAGGCATGAAGCTTTCTTT
TRBV28	-	-	TRBJ2-7	CASSTFTGYSSYEQYF	TGTGCCAGCAGTACCTTCACGGGGTACTCCTCCTACGAGCAGTACTTC
TRBV29-1	-	-	TRBJ2-1	CSVEDLVSSYNEQFF	TGCAGCGTTGAAGATCTCGTTAGCTCCTACAATGAGCAGTTCTTC
TRBV28	-	-	TRBJ1-2	CASSSAGRDDYGYTF	TGTGCCAGCAGTTCAGCAGGGCGTGACGACTATGGCTACACCTTC
TRBV28	-	-	TRBJ1-5	CASSSQGGGDQPQHF	TGTGCCAGCAGTTCCCAGGGAGGGGGGGATCAGCCCCAGCATTTT
TRBV2	-	-	TRBJ2-3	CASSESPRVADTQYF	TGTGCCAGCAGTGAATCCCCCAGGGTGGCAGATACGCAGTATTTT
TRBV27	TRBD1	-	TRBJ1-5	CASSSGQGAYGNQPQHF	TGTGCCAGCAGTTCGGGACAGGGGGCGTATGGCAATCAGCCCCAGCATTTT
TRBV4-1	-	few	TRBJ2-3	CASSRGIQGDTQYF	TGCGCCAGCAGCCGGGGTATACAGGGAGATACGCAGTATTTT
TRBV14	TRBD2	-	TRBJ2-3	CASSFSPETSQGTQYF	TGTGCCAGCAGCTTCTCGCCCGAGACTAGCCAGGGTACGCAGTATTTT
TRBV29-1	-	-	TRBJ2-3	CSGGQGGTTDTQYF	TGCAGCGGGGGACAAGGCGGCACCACAGATACGCAGTATTTT
TRBV19	-	-	TRBJ1-3	CASGQGTGSGNTIYF	TGTGCCAGTGGCCAGGGGACGGGGTCTGGAAACACCATATATTTT
TRBV5-3	TRBD2	-	TRBJ2-7	CARSLFPSGAPSGRYEQYF	TGTGCCAGAAGCTTGTTCCCTAGCGGGGCACCTTCTGGGCGCTACGAGCAGTACTTC
TRBV10-3	-	few	TRBJ1-2	CATLGRTASYGYTF	TGTGCCACCCTTGGGCGCACCGCGAGCTATGGCTACACCTTC
TRBV28	TRBD2	-	TRBJ2-2	CASSLGGLAGTGELFF	TGTGCCAGCAGTTTAGGGGGACTAGCGGGCACGGGGGAGCTGTTTTTT